This T cell receptor beta chain was profiled in a study of blood T cell repertoires in COVID-19. Study context: Spain, Italy and the United States supplied samples that represented acute and convalescent COVID-19. Nucleic acid was either cDNA or gDNA, and it came from T cells, B-cell-depleted T cells, or PBMCs.

This clone was found once. Trimming stripped 4 bases from V and 3 bases from J, with 10 bases between. CDR1 is SGHKS and CDR2 is YYEKEE in the germline V gene (reference sequence). CDR3 length equals 13 residues. Patients from Seattle were sampled longitudinally, starting during active infection. Original analysis: The assay estimated nucleated cells by amplifying reference gene primers. The assay was immunoSEQ multiplex PCR, and TCRdb's table has in-frame clones only and misses some. V, J and clone size are those of that table, while D and trimming were read from the DNA. The repertoire has tens of thousands of clones, over 75% of them found once; the top ten carry 8.5% to 10%.

The sequence was obtained from a man between 45 and 60 years old with COVID-19, enrolled during active disease. The sequenced sample was peripheral blood. This chain links TRBV5-5 with TRBJ1-2; perhaps TRBD1 as D (6 bases). The CDR3 loop is CASSQDSYYGYTF. For the CDR3, the DNA is TGTGCCAGCAGCCAGGACAGTTACTATGGCTACACCTTC.